The present T cell receptor beta chain was sequenced within a study of blood T cells in healthy people across ages. Study-level points and caveats: Both naive CD4+ cell counts and diversity were greater in long-lived donors than in aged donors. Bulk PBMC profiling left naive and antigen-experienced comparisons inconclusive.

The CDR3 extends over 12 amino acids. The germline V and J ends were trimmed by 8 bases and 4 bases, with 12 bases remaining between them. The germline CDR1 and CDR2 sequences are LGHDT and YNNKEL (reference sequence). Then a second PCR, running about 7 to 11 cycles, was carried out with a sample-barcoded 5' primer and a J-beta primer mix. TCRdb redid the calling of the 5' RACE reads with MiXCR, one entry per CDR3 protein. The sample contains hundreds of thousands of distinct CDR3 sequences, nearly 60% of which appear only once. This clonotype was picked up a small number of times. Its antigen is currently unknown.

The sequence derives from a young man in good health. The chain links TRBV3-1 to TRBJ2-7, with unresolved D. The material sequenced was blood. The CDR3 loop reads CASESVTYEQYF. The DNA for the CDR3 is TGTGCCAGCGAATCCGTCACATACGAGCAGTACTTC.